The T cell receptor (beta chain) described here comes from a study of T cell responses to AZD1222 COVID-19 vaccine. Overall study results and limits: Repertoires were obtained only post-peak T cell response. The breadth and depth of Spike-specific TCRs increased once two AZD1222 doses had been given. The donor cohort was predominantly white British with a female majority, and clonal diversity may have been underestimated.

This clone came up a few times. Its antigen is still unknown. TCRdb's copy holds only in-frame clones and misses some; the assay was immunoSEQ multiplex PCR. This sample has 110,000 or so clones; 88% occur once, and the top ten carry 6.5%. This clonotype was obtained from an adult who received the AZD1222 COVID-19 vaccine. The input for sequencing was peripheral blood, taken 28 days after the second AZD1222 dose.

CDR3 amino acids: CASSLDTQETQYF. The CDR3 nucleotides are TGCGCCAGCAGCTTGGACACACAAGAGACCCAGTACTTC. J is TRBJ2-5 and V is TRBV5-1; D not certain. The CDR3 sequence is 13 residues long. Per germline, CDR1 SGHRS and CDR2 YFSETQ. Trimming took 0 bases from V and 2 from J, leaving 5 bases between them.